The 31 T cell receptor beta chains in this list originate from one sample, sequenced in a study of T cell responses to AZD1222 COVID-19 vaccine. Sequenced by immunoSEQ multiplex PCR; TCRdb stores in-frame clones only, minus some. The sample holds 100,000 to 150,000 clones; 90% are singletons and the top ten take 6.9%. Source: peripheral blood, taken on day 0 of AZD1222 vaccination. The receptor set was obtained from an adult in good health.

As DNA, the CDR3 is TGTGCCAGCAGCCGTCTAGCGGGGGGGCCGGATACGCAGTATTTT. Protein: CASSRLAGGPDTQYF. The chain uses TRBV7-3 and TRBJ2-3; 12 nucleotides agree with TRBD2. After removal of 5 bases from V and 6 bases from J, the junction contained 6 bases not matched to a gene. CDR3 length equals 15 residues. CDR1 and CDR2 from the germline V gene are SGHTA and FQGTGA.

This sequence joins TRBV27 and TRBJ1-5; 7 nucleotides align to TRBD1. CDR3 length equals 16 residues. The junction had 6 bases not matched to a gene; V was cut back by 4 bases and J by 0 bases. From germline, CDR1 is MNHEY and CDR2 SMNVEV (reference sequence). The CDR3 sequence is CASSSKQGVSNQPQHF. Written as DNA, the CDR3 is TGTGCCAGCAGTTCCAAGCAGGGGGTTAGCAATCAGCCCCAGCATTTT.

This rearrangement joins TRBV6-2 or TRBV6-3 to TRBJ2-7; D is uncertain. The ends were cut back, 6 bases at V and 4 bases at J, with 22 bases in the middle. The CDR3 contains 16 residues. Germline assignment: CDR1 MNHEY and CDR2 SVGEGT. CDR3 in DNA: TGTGCCAGCAGCCCCCTTGTTGGCTCCACCAGTTACGAGCAGTACTTC. Translation gives CASSPLVGSTSYEQYF.

As to this clone: At the DNA level, this CDR3 is encoded by other sequences in the same sample as well. The chain employs TRBV12-3 or TRBV12-4 and TRBJ2-7; no reliable D call. The CDR3 is made up of 11 amino acids. Trimming stripped 3 bases from V and 4 bases from J, with 4 bases between. CDR3 loop: CASSLGYEQYF. The CDR3, as DNA: TGTGCCAGCAGTTTGGGATACGAGCAGTACTTC.

J is TRBJ1-6 and V is TRBV19, with TRBD1 as a possible D gene (6 bases). This CDR3 comprises 16 residues. Germline values: CDR1 LNHDA, CDR2 SQIVND (reference sequence). Trimming took off 6 bases at V and 5 bases at J, with 17 bases between the two ends. CDR3 in DNA: TGTGCCAGTAGCCTCCAGGGGCCTACTAATAATTCACCCCTCCACTTT. Amino acids: CASSLQGPTNNSPLHF. Full variable domain (outside the CDR3, taken from reference TRBV19 and TRBJ1-6): DGGITQSPKYLFRKEGQNVTLSCEQNLNHDAMYWYRQDPGQGLRLIYYSQIVNDFQKGDIAEGYSVSREKKESFPLTVTSAQKNPTAFYLCASSLQGPTNNSPLHFGNGTRLTVT.

The rearrangement uses TRBV9 and TRBJ2-2; D uncertain. Germline loops: CDR1 SGDLS, CDR2 YYNGEE. V was trimmed by 4 bases and J by 1 base, leaving 11 bases between them. The CDR3 is 15 amino acids. The chain's CDR3 is CASSQFPLNTGELFF. As DNA, the CDR3 is TGTGCCAGCAGCCAATTCCCCTTGAACACCGGGGAGCTGTTTTTT. The full variable domain, rest sourced from reference TRBV9 and TRBJ2-2, is DSGVTQTPKHLITATGQRVTLRCSPRSGDLSVYWYQQSLDQGLQFLIQYYNGEERAKGNILERFSAQQFPDLHSELNLSSLELGDSALYFCASSQFPLNTGELFFGEGSRLTVL.

V gene TRBV29-1 combines with J gene TRBJ1-2; D is uncertain. The CDR3 has 12 amino acids. The germline V gene has CDR1 SQVTM and CDR2 ANQGSEA. V shed 7 bases and J shed 4 bases, with 13 bases lying between them. Here the CDR3 reads CSEVRDSYGYTF. The CDR3 nucleotides read TGCAGCGAGGTTCGGGATTCCTATGGCTACACCTTC.

As to this clone: This sample also contains other DNA sequences that code for the same CDR3. The chain recombines TRBV6-5 with TRBJ1-6; 9 nucleotides line up with TRBD1. Germline V CDR1 and CDR2: MNHEY, SVGAGI. The CDR3 runs 15 residues. The V gene end was trimmed by 6 bases and the J gene end by 5 bases; junction bases not matched to a gene: 5. This chain's CDR3 is CASSYTGGDNSPLHF. The CDR3 bases are TGTGCCAGCAGCTATACAGGGGGCGATAATTCACCCCTCCACTTT.

This clone has a single count. This chain connects TRBV7-3 to TRBJ1-6; TRBD1 might be the D (5 bases). Germline CDR1 SGHTA, CDR2 FQGTGA. V lost 3 bases to trimming and J lost 7 bases, with 10 bases between them. The CDR3 is made up of 14 amino acids. CDR3 sequence reads: CASSLQGGNSPLHF. The CDR3 bases are TGTGCCAGCAGCTTGCAGGGAGGAAATTCACCCCTCCACTTT. The full variable domain, completed using reference TRBV7-3 and TRBJ1-6, is GAGVSQTPSNKVTEKGKYVELRCDPISGHTALYWYRQSLGQGPEFLIYFQGTGAADDSGLPNDRFFAVRPEGSVSTLKIQRTERGDSAVYLCASSLQGGNSPLHFGNGTRLTVT.

The chain employs TRBV5-1 and TRBJ2-5; 9 bases match TRBD1. The germline V gene has CDR1 SGHRS and CDR2 YFSETQ. Losses at the gene ends were 4 bases for V and 5 bases for J; bases not matched to a gene: 6. The CDR3 spans 14 residues. The CDR3: CASSSGTGPETQYF. The CDR3 region has the DNA TGCGCCAGCAGCAGTGGGACAGGGCCCGAGACCCAGTACTTC.

The CDR3 region has the DNA TGTGCCAGCAGTTTATCGGGACAGAGCCTCTCCTACGAGCAGTACTTC. Translation: CASSLSGQSLSYEQYF. This chain links TRBV27 with TRBJ2-7, with 7 bases aligning to TRBD1. The ends lost 0 bases at V and 0 bases at J; junction bases unmatched: 5. The CDR3 loop spans 16 amino acids. Per germline, CDR1 MNHEY and CDR2 SMNVEV (reference sequence).

The V gene is TRBV5-1, the J gene TRBJ1-4, with D perhaps matching TRBD1 (5 bases). Germline CDR1 SGHRS, CDR2 YFSETQ. Deletions cut 0 bases from V and 5 bases from J, with 11 bases between. The CDR3 runs to 15 residues. The CDR3 loop is CASSLGLAGNEKLFF. In DNA form, the CDR3 reads TGCGCCAGCAGCTTGGGGTTGGCAGGGAATGAAAAACTGTTTTTT.

The chain combines TRBV11-2 with TRBJ2-5, with 9 bases matching TRBD2. This CDR3 has 16 amino acids. CDR1 and CDR2 from the germline V gene are SGHAT and FQNNGV. J gave up 5 bases and V 5 bases, and 12 bases lay outside the gene matches. The CDR3: CASSPLRVAGAETQYF. The DNA for the CDR3 is TGTGCCAGCAGCCCCCTTCGAGTAGCGGGGGCGGAGACCCAGTACTTC.

This clone was counted once. The chain couples TRBV2 to TRBJ1-4, with 10 bases matching TRBD1. The CDR3 is made up of 16 amino acids. CDR1 is SNHLY, CDR2 FYNNEI, per germline. The trim removed 6 bases at V and 7 bases at J, leaving 11 bases unmatched. This CDR3 is CASSRDRGRVLEKLFF. The CDR3 nucleotides read TGTGCCAGCAGCCGTGACAGGGGGCGCGTCCTTGAAAAACTGTTTTTT.

The chain joins TRBV2 to TRBJ2-1; D possibly uses TRBD1 or TRBD2 (6 bases each). The germline V gene has CDR1 SNHLY and CDR2 FYNNEI. There are 16 residues in the CDR3. The V gene lost 4 bases and the J gene lost 0 bases, with 13 bases spanning the gap. CDR3 region: CASSGAGGHSYNEQFF. DNA for the CDR3: TGTGCCAGCAGTGGAGCCGGGGGCCACTCCTACAATGAGCAGTTCTTC.

The V and J genes are TRBV30 and TRBJ1-5; the D gene is possibly TRBD1 (5 bases). The germline V gene encodes CDR1 GTSNPN and CDR2 SVGIG (reference sequence). CDR3 length: 13 amino acids. Trimming removed 4 bases at V and 2 bases at J, with 9 bases between. The chain's CDR3 is CAWTVGGNQPQHF. The CDR3 coding sequence is TGTGCCTGGACGGTGGGGGGCAATCAGCCCCAGCATTTT. Using reference TRBV30 and TRBJ1-5 for the parts outside the CDR3, the full variable domain is SQTIHQWPATLVQPVGSPLSLECTVEGTSNPNLYWYRQAAGRGLQLLFYSVGIGQISSEVPQNLSASRPQDRQFILSSKKLLLSDSGFYLCAWTVGGNQPQHFGDGTRLSIL.

The rearrangement links TRBV6-5 to TRBJ1-3; 9 bases align to TRBD1. V trimming: 5 bases; J trimming: 1 base; junction bases outside the gene matches: 3. CDR3 length: 15 residues. Germline values: CDR1 MNHEY, CDR2 SVGAGI. CDR3 residues: CASSRTGDSGNTIYF. The CDR3 DNA is TGTGCCAGCAGTCGGACAGGGGATTCTGGAAACACCATATATTTT.

V usage is TRBV12-3 or TRBV12-4 and J usage is TRBJ2-3, with unresolved D. V was shortened by 1 base and J by 6 bases, with 8 bases between the two germline ends. This CDR3 has 13 residues. CDR3 amino acids: CASSLVLVDTQYF. DNA of the CDR3: TGTGCCAGCAGTTTAGTATTAGTGGATACGCAGTATTTT.

The chain joins TRBV5-6 to TRBJ1-1; D gene uncertain. The CDR3 runs 13 residues. V shed 0 bases and J shed 4 bases, with 7 bases lying between them. Germline lookup yields CDR1 SGHDT and CDR2 YYEEEE. CDR3 in DNA: TGTGCCAGCAGCTTGGCAGATCTCACTGAAGCTTTCTTT. This translates into CASSLADLTEAFF.

This chain uses TRBV5-5 with TRBJ1-6, with 8 bases that match TRBD1. CDR3 length: 15 amino acids. Germline V gene sequence: CDR1 SGHKS, CDR2 YYEKEE (reference sequence). The V segment lost 4 bases and the J segment 9 bases; nucleotides outside the gene matches: 9. This chain's CDR3 is CASSPGQGGGSPLHF. CDR3 in DNA: TGTGCCAGCAGCCCCGGACAGGGAGGAGGTTCACCCCTCCACTTT.

The V gene is TRBV6-1, the J gene TRBJ1-3; 8 positions match TRBD1. V was pared by 7 bases and J by 2 bases, with 4 bases of the junction left unmatched. The V gene's germline CDR1 is MNHNS and CDR2 SASEGT. The CDR3 has 14 amino acids. The CDR3, as DNA: TGTGCCAGCACCCAGACAGGGGCTGGAAACACCATATATTTT. Its translation is CASTQTGAGNTIYF.

The chain is built from TRBV6-2 or TRBV6-3 and TRBJ1-2; TRBD1 aligns across 7 bases. V shed 3 bases, J shed 6 bases, and the junction held 7 bases outside the gene matches. The CDR3 is made up of 14 amino acids. CDR1 is MNHEY and CDR2 is SVGEGT in the germline V gene. The CDR3: CASSYRQGSDGYTF. The CDR3 DNA follows: TGTGCCAGCAGTTATCGACAGGGTTCTGATGGCTACACCTTC.

The rearrangement uses TRBV29-1 and TRBJ2-7; 8 bases align to TRBD1. This CDR3 region has 11 residues. CDR1 and CDR2 from the germline V gene are SQVTM and ANQGSEA. V lost 5 bases and J lost 6; bases outside the gene matches: 3. The CDR3 sequence: CSVRTGGEQYF. The CDR3 bases are TGCAGCGTTCGCACAGGGGGCGAGCAGTACTTC.

In regard to this clone: The germline gene is not matched at one end of the junction; a read error may be the cause. This rearrangement joins TRBV19 to TRBJ1-3; TRBD1 is a possible D gene (5 bases). CDR1 LNHDA and CDR2 SQIVND come from the germline V gene (reference sequence). The CDR3 is 14 residues long. The CDR3 spells CASTGTISENTIYF. The CDR3 DNA is TGTGCCAGTACCGGGACCATCTCTGAAAACACCATATATTTT.

J is TRBJ1-2 and V is TRBV28; D possibly corresponds to TRBD1 (6 bases). The ends were cut back, 5 bases at V and 4 bases at J, with 14 bases in the middle. Germline V gives CDR1 MDHEN, CDR2 SYDVKM. This CDR3 is 14 amino acids long. The CDR3 nucleotides read TGTGCCAGCAGTCCAGGCCGGGACACCTATGGCTACACCTTC. It encodes CASSPGRDTYGYTF.

This clone has a single count. The J gene is TRBJ2-3, the V gene TRBV9; D may match TRBD1 or TRBD2 (5 bases each). The CDR3 covers 14 residues. V dropped 0 bases and J dropped 6 bases, with 11 bases sitting between them. Germline CDR1 reads SGDLS; CDR2 reads YYNGEE. CDR3 loop: CASSVARGPDTQYF. CDR3 bases: TGTGCCAGCAGCGTAGCGAGGGGCCCGGATACGCAGTATTTT.

V is TRBV7-9 and J is TRBJ1-2; 7 positions match TRBD1. Germline V lookup: CDR1 SEHNR, CDR2 FQNEAQ (reference sequence). The CDR3 is 15 residues long. With 1 base clipped from V and 2 bases from J, the junction kept 4 bases outside the gene matches. The CDR3 is CASSLGQGINYGYTF. The CDR3 coding sequence is TGTGCCAGCAGCTTAGGACAGGGAATAAACTATGGCTACACCTTC.

The rearrangement joins TRBV7-9 to TRBJ2-1; D is unresolved. Germline CDR1 reads SEHNR; CDR2 reads FQNEAQ (reference sequence). With 4 bases removed from V and 8 bases from J, the gap between germline ends came to 9 bases. The CDR3 consists of 12 residues. DNA of the CDR3: TGTGCCAGCAGCTGGGCATTTGATGAGCAGTTCTTC. This codes for CASSWAFDEQFF.

The chain joins TRBV7-2 to TRBJ1-5, with D perhaps matching TRBD1 (5 bases). Germline lookup yields CDR1 SGHTA and CDR2 FQGNSA. With 0 bases removed from V and 3 bases from J, the gap between germline ends came to 6 bases. The CDR3 totals 14 residues. The CDR3 region has the DNA TGTGCCAGCAGCTTAGCAGGGGCCAATCAGCCCCAGCATTTT. Amino acid sequence: CASSLAGANQPQHF.

The chain links TRBV19 to TRBJ1-5, with a weak D call TRBD1 (6 bases). The germline gives CDR1 LNHDA, CDR2 SQIVND (reference sequence). The CDR3 is 13 amino acids. V lost 6 bases to trimming and J lost 6 bases, with 12 bases between them. DNA of the CDR3: TGTGCCAGTAGATCGGGGGCGATTCAGCCCCAGCATTTT. This codes for CASRSGAIQPQHF.

This chain links TRBV18 with TRBJ2-5; D ambiguous. V lost 4 bases and J 0 bases, leaving 6 bases between the germline ends. This CDR3 is 13 amino acids long. The germline V gene has CDR1 KGHSH and CDR2 LQKENI. The DNA of the CDR3 is TGTGCCAGCTCACGCTCGCACCAAGAGACCCAGTACTTC. As protein: CASSRSHQETQYF.